This T cell receptor (beta chain) emerged from a study of shared clonotypes between healthy human individuals. With respect to this clone: Its specificity is not known. Distinct nucleotide sequences in the sample also encode this CDR3.

Generated by immunoSEQ multiplex PCR, the TCRdb table keeps only in-frame clones and is missing some. The repertoire holds approximately 2,200,000 clones, with approximately 94% as singletons. CDR3 length: 16 residues. CDR1 and CDR2 (germline): SGDLS, YYNGEE. V was pared by 0 bases and J by 0 bases, with 9 bases between. The study, taken as a whole, reports: Richness estimates generally favored naive over memory subsets. Clonotype sharing among donors likely depends on sequencing depth. Naive CD4 clonotypes overlapped across a handful of donors at approximately 5.5%. A limitation of the genetic and exposure-history diversity represented arose from few donors.

Naive CD8 cells lacked CD45RO, underwent positive selection for CCR7 and left out terminally differentiated effector memory CD45RA+ cells. The sample comprised naive CD8+ T cells from PBMCs. The sequence was obtained from a young man in good health. Some clones in this sample may be carry-over from other donors' samples. The rearrangement uses TRBV9 and TRBJ2-2; D not certain. CDR3 nucleotide sequence: TGTGCCAGCAGCGTAGGGCAGAGCGCGAACACCGGGGAGCTGTTTTTT. Protein product: CASSVGQSANTGELFF.